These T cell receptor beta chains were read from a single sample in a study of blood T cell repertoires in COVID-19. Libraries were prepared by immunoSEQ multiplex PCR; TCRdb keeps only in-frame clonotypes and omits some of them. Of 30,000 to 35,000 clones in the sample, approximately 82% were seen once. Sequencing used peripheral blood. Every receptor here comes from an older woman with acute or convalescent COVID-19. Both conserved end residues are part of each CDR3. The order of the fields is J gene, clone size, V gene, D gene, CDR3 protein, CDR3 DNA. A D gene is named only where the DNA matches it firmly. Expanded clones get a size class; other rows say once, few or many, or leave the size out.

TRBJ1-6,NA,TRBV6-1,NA,CASSDNPLNNSPLHF,TGTGCCAGCAGTGACAACCCTCTAAATAATTCACCCCTCCACTTT
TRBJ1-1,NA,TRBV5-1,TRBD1,CASSQENRGLRVEAFF,TGCGCCAGCAGCCAAGAAAACAGGGGACTTCGGGTTGAAGCTTTCTTT
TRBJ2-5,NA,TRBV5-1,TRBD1,CASSLGQGAGGLETQYF,TGCGCCAGCAGCCTCGGACAGGGGGCGGGAGGTTTAGAGACCCAGTACTTC
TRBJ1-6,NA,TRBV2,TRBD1,CASSRDTGGFNSPLHF,TGTGCCAGCAGCCGAGACACAGGGGGATTTAATTCACCCCTCCACTTT
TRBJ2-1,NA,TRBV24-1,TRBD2,CATSDPRRGDAYNEQFF,TGTGCCACCAGTGATCCGCGGCGGGGGGACGCCTACAATGAGCAGTTCTTC
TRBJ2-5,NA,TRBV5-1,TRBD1,CASSLAPGQGASYQETQYF,TGCGCCAGCAGCTTGGCACCGGGACAGGGGGCATCGTACCAAGAGACCCAGTACTTC
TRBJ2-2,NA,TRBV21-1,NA,CASSKQLTGANSGELFF,TGTGCCAGCAGCAAACAGCTGACAGGGGCTAATTCCGGGGAGCTGTTTTTT
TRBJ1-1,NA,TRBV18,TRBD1,CASSPGTGSTEAFF,TGTGCCAGCTCCCCAGGGACAGGGAGTACTGAAGCTTTCTTT
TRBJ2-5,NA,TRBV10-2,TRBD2,CASSERIAGDINKETQYF,TGCGCCAGCAGTGAGAGAATAGCGGGAGATATAAACAAAGAGACCCAGTACTTC
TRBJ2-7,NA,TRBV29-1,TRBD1,CSVDTTGGDEQYF,TGCAGCGTTGACACGACAGGGGGCGACGAGCAGTACTTC
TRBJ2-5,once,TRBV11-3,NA,CASSLQFGETQYF,TGTGCCAGCAGCTTACAGTTCGGGGAGACCCAGTACTTC
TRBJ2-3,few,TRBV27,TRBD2,CASSPFRRGNTDTQYF,TGTGCCAGCAGTCCATTCAGGCGGGGGAACACAGATACGCAGTATTTT
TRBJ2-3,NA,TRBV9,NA,CASSVRGGVADTQYF,TGTGCCAGCAGCGTAAGGGGGGGCGTAGCAGATACGCAGTATTTT
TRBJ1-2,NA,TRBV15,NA,CATSYPNTRNYGYTF,TGTGCCACCAGCTACCCCAATACACGTAACTATGGCTACACCTTC
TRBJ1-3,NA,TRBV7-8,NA,CASSLAFRLSSGNTIYF,TGTGCCAGCAGCTTAGCGTTCAGGCTGAGCTCTGGAAACACCATATATTTT
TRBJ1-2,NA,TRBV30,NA,CAWSVEYYGYTF,TGTGCCTGGAGTGTGGAGTACTATGGCTACACCTTC
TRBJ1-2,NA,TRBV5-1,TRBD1,CASSPGQGVGYTF,TGCGCCAGCAGCCCAGGACAGGGGGTTGGCTACACCTTC
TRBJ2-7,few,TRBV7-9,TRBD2,CASQSEAGAYEQYF,TGTGCCAGCCAATCAGAGGCGGGAGCATACGAGCAGTACTTC
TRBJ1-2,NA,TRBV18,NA,CASSPVSSPRSPDF,TGTGCCAGCTCACCGGTTAGTTCCCCTCGTTCGCCCGACTTC
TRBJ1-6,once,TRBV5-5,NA,CASSFAPGGSPLHF,TGTGCCAGCAGCTTCGCGCCGGGTGGTTCACCCCTCCACTTT
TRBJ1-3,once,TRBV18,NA,CASSPRAVSGNTIYF,TGTGCCAGCTCTCCAAGAGCGGTCTCTGGAAACACCATATATTTT
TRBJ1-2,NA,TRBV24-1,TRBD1,CATSAPGQGFNYGYTF,TGTGCCACCAGTGCGCCGGGACAGGGATTTAACTATGGCTACACCTTC
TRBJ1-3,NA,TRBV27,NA,CASSRGQRGNTIYF,TGTGCCAGCAGCCGCGGGCAGCGGGGAAACACCATATATTTT
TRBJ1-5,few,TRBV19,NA,CASSIDRQLHQPQHF,TGTGCCAGTAGTATAGATCGACAGCTCCATCAGCCCCAGCATTTT
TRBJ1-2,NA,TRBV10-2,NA,CASSETQGSGYTF,TGCGCCAGCAGTGAGACGCAGGGGTCTGGCTACACCTTC
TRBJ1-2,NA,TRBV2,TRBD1,CASNSRGPHGYTF,TGTGCCAGCAACTCCAGGGGGCCGCATGGCTACACCTTC
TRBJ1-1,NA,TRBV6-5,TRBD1,CATASGQGGSEAFF,TGTGCCACCGCGTCCGGACAGGGGGGGTCTGAAGCTTTCTTT
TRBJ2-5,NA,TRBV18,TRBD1,CASSPTGWDETQYF,TGTGCCAGCTCACCGACAGGGTGGGATGAGACCCAGTACTTC
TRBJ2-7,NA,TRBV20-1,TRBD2,CSASHSGALYEQYF,TGCAGTGCTAGTCATAGCGGGGCGCTCTACGAGCAGTACTTC
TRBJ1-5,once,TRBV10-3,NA,CAISESPDQPQHF,TGTGCCATCAGTGAGTCCCCAGATCAGCCCCAGCATTTT
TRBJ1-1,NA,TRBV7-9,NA,CASSLEGQVTEAFF,TGTGCCAGCAGCTTAGAGGGACAAGTAACTGAAGCTTTCTTT
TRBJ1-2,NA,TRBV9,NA,CASSVDDRINYGYTF,TGTGCCAGCAGCGTCGACGACAGAATTAACTATGGCTACACCTTC
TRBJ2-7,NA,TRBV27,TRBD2,CASLGGGEQYF,TGTGCCAGCCTCGGGGGGGGCGAGCAGTACTTC
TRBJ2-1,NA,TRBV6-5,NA,CASLRQNLINEQFF,TGTGCCAGCCTGAGACAAAACCTGATAAATGAGCAGTTCTTC
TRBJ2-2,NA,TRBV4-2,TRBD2,CASSFPGLASLNTGELFF,TGTGCCAGCAGCTTTCCGGGACTAGCGTCCCTTAACACCGGGGAGCTGTTTTTT
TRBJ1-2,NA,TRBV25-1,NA,CASSGKDAGSHYGYTF,TGTGCCAGCAGTGGGAAGGATGCGGGCAGCCACTATGGCTACACCTTC
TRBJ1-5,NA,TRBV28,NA,CASSLSYSNQPQHF,TGTGCCAGCAGCCTTAGTTATAGCAATCAGCCCCAGCATTTT
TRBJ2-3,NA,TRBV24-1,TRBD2,CATSDWRGDIDTQYF,TGTGCCACCAGTGACTGGCGGGGGGACATAGATACGCAGTATTTT
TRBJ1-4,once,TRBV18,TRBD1,CASSPTRDSYNEKLFF,TGTGCCAGCTCACCGACAAGGGACAGCTATAATGAAAAACTGTTTTTT
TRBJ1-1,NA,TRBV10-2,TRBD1,CASSDQGTGTEAFF,TGCGCCAGCAGTGATCAGGGGACAGGCACTGAAGCTTTCTTT
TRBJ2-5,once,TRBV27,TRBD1,CASRWTGEETQYF,TGTGCCAGCAGGTGGACAGGGGAAGAGACCCAGTACTTC
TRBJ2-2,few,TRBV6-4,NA,CASSDAGTGELFF,TGTGCCAGCAGTGACGCCGGCACCGGGGAGCTGTTTTTT
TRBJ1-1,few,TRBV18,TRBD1,CASSPQDREYTEAFF,TGTGCCAGCTCACCACAGGACAGGGAGTACACTGAAGCTTTCTTT
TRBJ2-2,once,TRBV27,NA,CASSGAGVGAGELFF,TGTGCCAGCAGTGGCGCAGGGGTTGGCGCCGGGGAGCTGTTTTTT
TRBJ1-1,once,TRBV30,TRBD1,CAWARQGAQISEAFF,TGTGCCTGGGCGAGACAGGGGGCTCAAATTTCTGAAGCTTTCTTT
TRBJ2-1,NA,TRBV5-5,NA,CASSLTLTGVNEQFF,TGTGCCAGCAGCTTAACCTTAACGGGGGTCAATGAGCAGTTCTTC
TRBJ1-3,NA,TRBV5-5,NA,CASSLVGVSGNTIYF,TGTGCCAGCAGCTTGGTAGGGGTCTCTGGAAACACCATATATTTT
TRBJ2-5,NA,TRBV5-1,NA,CASSLGQRETQYF,TGCGCCAGCAGCTTGGGACAAAGAGAGACCCAGTACTTC
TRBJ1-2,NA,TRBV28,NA,CASNLPGQGVYGYTF,TGTGCCAGCAATCTACCCGGGCAGGGCGTTTATGGCTACACCTTC
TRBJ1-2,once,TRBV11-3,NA,CASSLSGYGYTF,TGTGCCAGCAGCTTATCGGGCTATGGCTACACCTTC
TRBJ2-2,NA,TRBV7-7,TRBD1,CASSSTGQGDTGELFF,TGTGCCAGCAGCTCCACGGGACAGGGGGACACCGGGGAGCTGTTTTTT
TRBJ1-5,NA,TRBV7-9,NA,CASSPSANQPQHF,TGTGCCAGCAGCCCCTCAGCGAATCAGCCCCAGCATTTT
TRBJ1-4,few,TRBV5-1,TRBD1,CASSFTGTGGRAEKLFF,TGCGCCAGCAGCTTTACCGGGACAGGGGGCCGGGCGGAAAAACTGTTTTTT
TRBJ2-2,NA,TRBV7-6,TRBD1,CASSLWGGQGPAGELFF,TGTGCCAGCAGCTTATGGGGGGGACAGGGGCCCGCCGGGGAGCTGTTTTTT
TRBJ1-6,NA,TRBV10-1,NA,CASTTSWGEIPNSPLHF,TGCGCCAGCACTACCTCTTGGGGGGAAATCCCTAATTCACCCCTCCACTTT
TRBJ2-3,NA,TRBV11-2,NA,CASSTTGFGPDTQYF,TGTGCCAGCAGCACTACAGGGTTCGGCCCAGATACGCAGTATTTT
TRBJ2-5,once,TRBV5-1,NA,CASSLDKETQYF,TGCGCCAGCAGCTTGGATAAAGAGACCCAGTACTTC
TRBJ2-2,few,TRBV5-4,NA,CASSLDPLNTGELFF,TGTGCCAGCAGCCTAGACCCCCTCAACACCGGGGAGCTGTTTTTT
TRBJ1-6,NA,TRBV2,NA,CASRDTVSSYNSPLHF,TGTGCCAGCCGGGACACCGTTAGCTCCTATAATTCACCCCTCCACTTT